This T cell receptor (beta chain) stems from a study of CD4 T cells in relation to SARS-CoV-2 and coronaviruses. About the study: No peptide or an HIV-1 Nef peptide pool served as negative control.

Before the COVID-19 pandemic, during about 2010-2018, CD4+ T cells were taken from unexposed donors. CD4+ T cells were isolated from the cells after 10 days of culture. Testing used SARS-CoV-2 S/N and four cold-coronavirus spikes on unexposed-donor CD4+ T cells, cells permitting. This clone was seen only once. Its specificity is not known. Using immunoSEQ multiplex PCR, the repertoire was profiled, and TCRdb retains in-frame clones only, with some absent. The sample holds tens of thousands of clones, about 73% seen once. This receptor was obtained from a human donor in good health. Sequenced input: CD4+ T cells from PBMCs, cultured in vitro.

The CDR3 region is CASRKQGVTDTQYF. CDR3 nucleotides: TGTGCCAGCAGGAAACAGGGGGTCACAGATACGCAGTATTTT. V usage is TRBV2 and J usage is TRBJ2-3; 8 bases agree with TRBD1. Trimming took 6 bases from V and 2 from J; bases not matched to a gene: 4. CDR3 length: 14 amino acids. Germline V gene data show CDR1 as SNHLY and CDR2 as FYNNEI.